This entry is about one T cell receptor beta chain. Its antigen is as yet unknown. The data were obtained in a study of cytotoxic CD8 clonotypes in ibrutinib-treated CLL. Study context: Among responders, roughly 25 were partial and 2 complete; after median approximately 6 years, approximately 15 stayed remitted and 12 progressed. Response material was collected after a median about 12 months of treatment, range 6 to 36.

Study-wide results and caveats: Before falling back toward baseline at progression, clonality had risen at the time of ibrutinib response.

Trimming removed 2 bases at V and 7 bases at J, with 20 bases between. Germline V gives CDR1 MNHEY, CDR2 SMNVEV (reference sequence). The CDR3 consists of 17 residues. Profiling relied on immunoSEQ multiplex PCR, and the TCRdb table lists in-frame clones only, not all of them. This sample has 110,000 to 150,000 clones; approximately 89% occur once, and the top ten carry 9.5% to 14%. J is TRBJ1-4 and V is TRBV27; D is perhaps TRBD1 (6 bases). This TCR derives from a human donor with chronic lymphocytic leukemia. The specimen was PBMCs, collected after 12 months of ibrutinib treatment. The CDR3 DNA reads TGTGCCAGCAGTTTAGAGGGAGGAAGGGGGGTGGGTGAAAAACTGTTTTTT. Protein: CASSLEGGRGVGEKLFF.